This T cell receptor (beta chain) was obtained from a study of CD8 T cells in Susac syndrome. As for the study in general: Sequenced Susac syndrome patients included five or six with clinically active disease and 8 or 9 in remission. Findings and caveats of the study: In Susac patients, clonal expansion was not detected in CD4+ cells.

In regard to this clonotype: Its specificity is unknown.

Diagnostic criteria for definite or probable disease, in their recently defined form, were met by the patients with Susac syndrome. Reverse transcription of about 0.5 to 1 ug RNA was performed with random hexamers. TCRdb reprocessed the immunoSEQ multiplex PCR reads via MiXCR and lists one record per CDR3 protein. The table lists over 150,000 distinct CDR3 sequences, about 94% of them singletons, with 0.095% to 0.1% in the top ten. This TCR was sampled from a human donor with Susac syndrome. Input material: CD4+ T cells from PBMCs.

DNA of the CDR3: TGCAGTGCTAGGGGGACAACTAGGTCCTACGAGCAGTACTTC. It encodes CSARGTTRSYEQYF. V gene TRBV20-1 combines with J gene TRBJ2-7, with D possibly being TRBD1 (6 bases). The CDR3 extends over 14 amino acids. Looked up from germline, CDR1 is DFQATT and CDR2 is SNEGSKA (reference sequence). V lost 3 bases and J 1 base, leaving 13 bases between the germline ends.